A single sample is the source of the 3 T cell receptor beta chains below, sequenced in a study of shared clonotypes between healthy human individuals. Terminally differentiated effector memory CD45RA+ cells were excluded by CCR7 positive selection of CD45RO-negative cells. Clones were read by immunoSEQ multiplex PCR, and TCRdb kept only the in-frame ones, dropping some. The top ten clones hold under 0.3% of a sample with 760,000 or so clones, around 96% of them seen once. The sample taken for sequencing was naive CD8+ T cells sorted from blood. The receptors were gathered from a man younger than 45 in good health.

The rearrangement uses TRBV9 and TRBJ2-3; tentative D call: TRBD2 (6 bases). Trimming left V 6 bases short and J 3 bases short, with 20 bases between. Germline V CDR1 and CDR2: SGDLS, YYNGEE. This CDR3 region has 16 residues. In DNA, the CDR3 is TGTGCCAGCACCCCGGGACGGGAGTGGGTTACAGATACGCAGTATTTT. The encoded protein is CASTPGREWVTDTQYF.

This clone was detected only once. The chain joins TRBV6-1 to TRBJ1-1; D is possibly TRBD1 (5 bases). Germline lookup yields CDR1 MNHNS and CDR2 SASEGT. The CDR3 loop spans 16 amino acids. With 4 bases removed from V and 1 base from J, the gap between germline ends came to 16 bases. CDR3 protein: CASSGEVGRENTEAFF. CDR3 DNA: TGTGCCAGCAGTGGCGAGGTGGGGCGGGAGAACACTGAAGCTTTCTTT.

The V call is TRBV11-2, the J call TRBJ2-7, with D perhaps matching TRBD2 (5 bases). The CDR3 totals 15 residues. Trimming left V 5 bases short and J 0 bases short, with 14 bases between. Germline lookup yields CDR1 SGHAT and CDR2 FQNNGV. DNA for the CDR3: TGTGCCAGCAGCCTCGAGGGTAGCCACTCCTACGAGCAGTACTTC. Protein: CASSLEGSHSYEQYF.